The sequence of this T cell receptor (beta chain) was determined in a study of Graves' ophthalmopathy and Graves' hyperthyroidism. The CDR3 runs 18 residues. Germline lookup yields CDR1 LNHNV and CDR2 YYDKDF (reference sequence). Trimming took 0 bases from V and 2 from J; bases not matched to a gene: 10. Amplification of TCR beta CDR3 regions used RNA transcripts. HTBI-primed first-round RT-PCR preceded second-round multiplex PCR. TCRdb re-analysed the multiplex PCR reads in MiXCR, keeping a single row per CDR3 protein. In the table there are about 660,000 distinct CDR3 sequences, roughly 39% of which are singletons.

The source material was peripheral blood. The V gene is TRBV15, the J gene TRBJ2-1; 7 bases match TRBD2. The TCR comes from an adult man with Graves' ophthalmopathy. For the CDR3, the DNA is TGTGCCACCAGCAGAGATGTGTATAGCGGGTCGACCTACAATGAGCAGTTCTTC. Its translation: CATSRDVYSGSTYNEQFF.